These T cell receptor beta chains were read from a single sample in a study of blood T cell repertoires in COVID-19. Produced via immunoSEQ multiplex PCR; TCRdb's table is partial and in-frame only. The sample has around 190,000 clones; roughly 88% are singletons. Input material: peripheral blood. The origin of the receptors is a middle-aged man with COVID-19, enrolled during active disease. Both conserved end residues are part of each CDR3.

CASSLSVRSYEQYF	TRBJ2-7	TRBV7-8
CASSQDRNEQFF	TRBJ2-1	TRBV3-1/TRBV3-2
CASRPAGTGRNQPQHF	TRBJ1-5	TRBV2
CASSEMDSQQTQYF	TRBJ2-5	TRBV2
CATGDRINYGYTF	TRBJ1-2	TRBV10-3
CASSPTGLENEQFF	TRBJ2-1	TRBV7-3
CATSRPSGAGGFSGELFF	TRBJ2-2	TRBV15
CASSLGLTGLAGVETQYF	TRBJ2-5	TRBV5-1
CASSLAGYGYTF	TRBJ1-2	TRBV2
CASSPADRGIYGYTF	TRBJ1-2	TRBV18
CASSTGINYEQYF	TRBJ2-7	TRBV19
CTSRPLGQGKAFF	TRBJ1-1	TRBV1
CASSPRTGGIFPEQFF	TRBJ2-1	TRBV10-1
CAWKAGFDTEAFF	TRBJ1-1	TRBV30
CASAPGQGSEQYF	TRBJ2-7	TRBV6-5
CASSPQTSTDTQYF	TRBJ2-3	TRBV7-6
CASSSLRDIRDGYTF	TRBJ1-2	TRBV7-8
CASGTGVSGEQFF	TRBJ2-1	TRBV9
CASSPRQENYGYTF	TRBJ1-2	TRBV18
CASSPNSYRPTGKSGANVLTF	TRBJ2-6	TRBV7-3
CASSLVLGARNEQFF	TRBJ2-1	TRBV5-4
CASSSSPREREAAYNEQFF	TRBJ2-1	TRBV19
CASSLGERGDQETQYF	TRBJ2-5	TRBV11-3
CASSLGIPGQGRRNEQFF	TRBJ2-1	TRBV27
CASSPGLAVTDTQYF	TRBJ2-3	TRBV7-2
CASRGQATYEQYF	TRBJ2-7	TRBV6-5
CASSQILGGTRIYEQYF	TRBJ2-7	TRBV7-2
CASGRGYNEQFF	TRBJ2-1	TRBV9
CASSPLPSGGPNQETQYF	TRBJ2-5	TRBV18
CASSLGVADYNEQFF	TRBJ2-1	TRBV4-1
CASSQDGGRGFGQPQHF	TRBJ1-5	TRBV4-2
CASSASGANTGELFF	TRBJ2-2	TRBV7-2
CASSSRTGDTEAFF	TRBJ1-1	TRBV6-5
CASRSVYEQFF	TRBJ2-1	TRBV28
CASLRGTEAFF	TRBJ1-1	TRBV28
CASSPGTPQETQYF	TRBJ2-5	TRBV5-5
CASRPSVQETQYF	TRBJ2-5	TRBV6-6
CATSDPGQGGQPQHF	TRBJ1-5	TRBV24-1
CASSITGPQRNTEAFF	TRBJ1-1	TRBV19
CASSTFEGGTTNEKLFF	TRBJ1-4	TRBV19
CASSLEGWGRVPLSYEQYF	TRBJ2-7	TRBV5-1
CASSSTGGELFF	TRBJ2-2	TRBV12-3/TRBV12-4
CASSLTPLGGLDTEAFF	TRBJ1-1	TRBV5-1
CASSARGLAGEDTQYF	TRBJ2-3	TRBV2
CASSAGLGNQPQHF	TRBJ1-5	TRBV6-5
CASSDLDRWGDEQFF	TRBJ2-1	TRBV6-1
CASSPRGRNSHPDTQYF	TRBJ2-3	TRBV27
CASSIADRDNYEQYF	TRBJ2-7	TRBV19
CASSIRTSGRAYNEQFF	TRBJ2-1	TRBV19
CASRGVRGQNSPLHF	TRBJ1-6	TRBV2
CASSPGVGTDTQYF	TRBJ2-3	TRBV4-3
CASSLSQVGVRAEQYF	TRBJ2-7	TRBV27
CASSREGQGNTDTQYF	TRBJ2-3	TRBV5-6
CAISRGDSPLHF	TRBJ1-6	TRBV10-3
CASSSPEGGGSDTQYF	TRBJ2-3	TRBV7-9